This T cell receptor beta chain was obtained from a study of T cells in Graves' hyperthyroidism and ophthalmopathy. In the case of this clonotype: The antigen remains unidentified.

The CDR3 totals 14 residues. Trimming pared 3 bases from V and 0 bases from J, leaving 9 bases between. Germline V CDR1 and CDR2: SGHRS, YFSETQ. Amplified TCR beta CDR3 regions came from RNA transcripts. Carried out on the TCR CDR3, a first-round RT-PCR used the HTBI primer set. TCRdb passed the multiplex PCR reads through MiXCR, listing each CDR3 protein once. The sample contains fewer than 600,000 distinct CDR3 sequences, around 14% of which appear only once. Notes on the study in general: Blood also carried most thyroid clonotypes expanded above 0.001. Ophthalmopathy was told apart from stable hyperthyroidism by a 13 V-J model.

The genes are TRBV5-1 and TRBJ1-1; D unresolved. The clonotype originates from a woman in her late teens or twenties with Graves' hyperthyroidism. Specimen: blood. CDR3 nucleotides: TGCGCCAGCAGCTCCTATGAAATGAACACTGAAGCTTTCTTT. It codes for CASSSYEMNTEAFF.